The present TCR beta chain was sequenced within a study of CD8+ T cells in alopecia areata. Study summary: Treated patients received oral tofacitinib, 5 to 10 mg twice daily. The protocol delivered tofacitinib for 6 to 18 months, then withdrew it for 6 months. Treated patients were scored for severity by percent of scalp affected.

Trimming left V 8 bases short and J 3 bases short, with 5 bases between. The CDR3 has 10 residues. Germline V lookup: CDR1 MNHEY, CDR2 SVGAGI. Extracted from the samples, RNA was reverse transcribed into cDNA to serve as the sequencing template. Repertoires were generated with immunoSEQ multiplex PCR, while TCRdb's copy carries only in-frame clones and drops some. The sample has 110,000 to 150,000 clones, roughly 50% seen once; the top ten hold more than 15%. A note on this clone: The conserved phenylalanine or tryptophan is not found at the CDR3 terminus, so this likely reflects a read error.

The treatment was: oral pan-JAK inhibitor, 5-10 mg twice daily. PBMCs served as the source from which CD4+ and CD8+ T cells were sorted. The receptor was derived from a human donor with alopecia areata. The genes are TRBV6-5 and TRBJ2-7, with D unclear. The sequences come from CD8+ T cells sorted from blood, collected at week 4, from a patient treated with tofacitinib. CDR3 sequence reads: CASVNYEQYL. In nucleotides, the CDR3 is TGTGCCAGCGTAAACTACGAGCAGTACCTC.